This TCR beta chain was obtained from a study of early T cells in non-severe SARS-CoV-2 infection. Study information: Bulk RNA isolated from unsorted whole blood underwent sequencing; chains were not paired. Study results and caveats: Private and CD4 specificities were missed by VDJdb matching, which favored anti-spike CD8 responses.

Unique molecular identifier tags were affixed to discrete cDNA molecules. TCRdb independently ran MiXCR on the 5' RACE reads; one entry per CDR3 protein. Of more than 65,000 distinct CDR3 sequences listed, roughly 15% are singletons. Note on this clonotype: Its antigen remains unknown.

The source material was whole blood, sampled at baseline. This receptor was obtained from an adult who was a healthcare worker with PCR-confirmed SARS-CoV-2 infection or an uninfected control (not recorded which).

CDR3 sequence reads: CASTSLPARSPLHF. CDR3 in DNA: TGTGCCAGCACCTCCCTCCCTGCGCGATCACCCCTCCACTTT. This chain links TRBV28 with TRBJ1-6; unclear D gene. V lost 7 bases and J 10 bases, leaving 17 bases between the germline ends. CDR1 and CDR2 (germline): MDHEN, SYDVKM. The CDR3 is made up of 14 amino acids.